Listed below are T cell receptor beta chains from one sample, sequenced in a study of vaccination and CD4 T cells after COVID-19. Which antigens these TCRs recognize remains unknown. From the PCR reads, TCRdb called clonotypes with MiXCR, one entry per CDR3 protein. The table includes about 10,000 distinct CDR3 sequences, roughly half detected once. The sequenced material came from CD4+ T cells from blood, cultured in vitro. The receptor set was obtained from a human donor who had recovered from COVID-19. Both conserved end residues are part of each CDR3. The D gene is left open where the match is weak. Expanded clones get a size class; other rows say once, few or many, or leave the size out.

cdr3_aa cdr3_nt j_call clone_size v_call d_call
CASKTGGTVNEKLFF TGTGCCAGTAAGACAGGAGGTACCGTTAATGAAAAACTGTTTTTT TRBJ1-4 . TRBV6-1 .
CASNGFGNQPQHF TGTGCCAGCAACGGTTTTGGCAATCAGCCCCAGCATTTT TRBJ1-5 . TRBV12-3/TRBV12-4 .
CASSLGRDFLYGYTF TGTGCCAGTAGTTTGGGCAGGGACTTTCTCTATGGCTACACCTTC TRBJ1-2 . TRBV19 .
CASSKDRLLDEGRQFF TGTGCCAGCAGTAAAGACAGGCTCTTGGACGAAGGGAGGCAGTTCTTC TRBJ2-1 . TRBV2 .
CASTESGTVYNSPLHF TGTGCCAGCACCGAATCCGGGACAGTATATAATTCACCCCTCCACTTT TRBJ1-6 . TRBV6-1 TRBD1
CATSGEKGTGYEQYF TGTGCCACCAGTGGGGAAAAGGGGACAGGCTACGAGCAGTACTTC TRBJ2-7 few TRBV24-1 TRBD1
CATEGQGDGYTF TGTGCCACGGAGGGACAGGGGGATGGCTACACCTTC TRBJ1-2 few TRBV24-1 TRBD1
CASRPTAYSYEQYF TGTGCCAGCAGACCGACCGCCTACTCCTACGAGCAGTACTTC TRBJ2-7 . TRBV27 .
CASSLALSGTETQYF TGTGCCAGCAGCTTAGCGCTGTCGGGGACCGAGACGCAGTATTTT TRBJ2-3 . TRBV7-9 .
CASSDRGHTIYF TGTGCCAGCTCGGACAGGGGTCACACCATATATTTT TRBJ1-3 once TRBV27 TRBD1
CSARVNAGGGYTF TGCAGTGCTAGAGTCAACGCTGGGGGCGGCTACACCTTC TRBJ1-2 . TRBV20-1 .
CASSRQGSYGYTF TGTGCCAGCTCTAGACAGGGTTCCTATGGCTACACCTTC TRBJ1-2 . TRBV2 TRBD1
CATSQGYDTEAFF TGTGCCACCAGTCAGGGGTATGACACTGAAGCTTTCTTT TRBJ1-1 . TRBV24-1 .
CSAREGGDTEAFF TGCAGTGCTAGAGAAGGCGGGGACACTGAAGCTTTCTTT TRBJ1-1 . TRBV20-1 .
CASSTTGGSLTDGTQYF TGTGCCAGCAGCACGACGGGGGGGAGCCTCACAGATGGTACGCAGTATTTT TRBJ2-3 . TRBV9 TRBD2
CASSSADRVSGWYGYTF TGTGCCAGTAGTAGCGCGGACAGGGTTAGTGGTTGGTATGGCTACACCTTC TRBJ1-2 . TRBV19 TRBD1
CASSTGLLGTEAFF TGTGCCAGTAGTACAGGGCTTTTGGGGACTGAAGCTTTCTTT TRBJ1-1 . TRBV19 .
CAWSGQGNSPLHF TGTGCCTGGAGTGGACAGGGAAATTCACCCCTCCACTTT TRBJ1-6 . TRBV30 TRBD1
CASSQDGGYTGELFF TGCGCCAGCAGCCAAGATGGAGGTTACACCGGGGAGCTGTTTTTT TRBJ2-2 . TRBV4-1 .
CSARAGGPNNEQFF TGCAGTGCTAGAGCGGGGGGGCCTAACAATGAGCAGTTCTTC TRBJ2-1 . TRBV20-1 TRBD2
CATGTDYYANTGELFF TGTGCCACCGGGACAGATTATTACGCGAACACCGGGGAGCTGTTTTTT TRBJ2-2 few TRBV24-1 TRBD1
CASSYSTGGRYGYTF TGTGCCAGCAGTTACTCGACAGGGGGTCGCTATGGCTACACCTTC TRBJ1-2 . TRBV6-5 TRBD1
CASSIRRAPFEQYF TGTGCCAGCAGCATTCGCCGGGCCCCTTTTGAGCAGTACTTC TRBJ2-7 . TRBV5-5 .
CASSWGQGDFGYTF TGTGCCAGCAGTTGGGGACAGGGAGACTTTGGCTACACCTTC TRBJ1-2 few TRBV6-5 TRBD1
CASSEPTSMNTEAFF TGTGCCAGCAGCGAGCCGACATCCATGAACACTGAAGCTTTCTTT TRBJ1-1 . TRBV5-4 .
CASSPGLAGGGRSPNTQYF TGTGCCAGCAGTCCGGGACTAGCGGGGGGAGGAAGGAGTCCCAATACGCAGTATTTT TRBJ2-3 few TRBV6-1 TRBD2
CASSYRGAIEQYF TGTGCCAGCAGTTATCGGGGGGCGATCGAGCAGTACTTC TRBJ2-7 . TRBV6-5 .
CSARVEKTQYF TGCAGTGCTAGAGTGGAGAAGACCCAGTACTTC TRBJ2-5 . TRBV20-1 .
CSASRGYEQYF TGCAGTGCCAGTAGGGGCTACGAGCAGTACTTC TRBJ2-7 . TRBV20-1 .
CASSTDGYNEQFF TGCGCCAGTTCAACAGATGGGTACAATGAGCAGTTCTTC TRBJ2-1 . TRBV10-1 .
CASSDSMERGGYTF TGTGCCAGCAGTGACTCAATGGAAAGAGGAGGCTACACCTTC TRBJ1-2 . TRBV6-4 .
CSAREDRVQETQYF TGCAGTGCTAGAGAGGACAGGGTCCAAGAGACCCAGTACTTC TRBJ2-5 few TRBV20-1 TRBD1
CASSSTGPYGYTF TGTGCCAGCAGCTCGACAGGGCCCTATGGCTACACCTTC TRBJ1-2 . TRBV11-2 TRBD1
CASSLAGYETQYF TGTGCCAGCAGTTTAGCCGGTTACGAGACCCAGTACTTC TRBJ2-5 . TRBV27 .
CSAPGTEQETQYF TGCAGTGCTCCTGGGACAGAACAAGAGACCCAGTACTTC TRBJ2-5 once TRBV20-1 TRBD1
CSASTGGSTNEKLFF TGCAGTGCCTCTACAGGGGGCTCAACTAATGAAAAACTGTTTTTT TRBJ1-4 . TRBV20-1 TRBD1
CATSESHSTDTQYF TGTGCCACCAGTGAAAGCCATTCCACAGATACGCAGTATTTT TRBJ2-3 few TRBV24-1 .
CASSYATDTQYF TGTGCCAGCAGCTATGCCACAGATACGCAGTATTTT TRBJ2-3 few TRBV11-2 .
CAIRELAGGHNEQFF TGTGCCATCAGGGAACTAGCGGGAGGTCACAATGAGCAGTTCTTC TRBJ2-1 . TRBV10-3 TRBD2
CATSDQRTGQETQYF TGTGCCACCAGTGACCAAAGGACAGGCCAAGAGACCCAGTACTTC TRBJ2-5 . TRBV24-1 TRBD1
CASSEGQLYGYTF TGTGCCAGCAGTGAGGGACAGCTCTATGGCTACACCTTC TRBJ1-2 few TRBV27 TRBD1
CSARRRGTEAFF TGCAGTGCTAGACGAAGGGGCACTGAAGCTTTCTTT TRBJ1-1 few TRBV20-1 .
CASRIGEMNTEAFF TGTGCCAGCAGGATAGGGGAGATGAACACTGAAGCTTTCTTT TRBJ1-1 . TRBV12-3/TRBV12-4 .
CASSDTQLLLAKNIQYF TGTGCCAGCAGTGACACACAGCTACTATTAGCCAAAAACATTCAGTACTTC TRBJ2-4 . TRBV6-1 .
CASSPSLSTDTQYF TGTGCCAGCTCACCATCCCTCTCCACAGATACGCAGTATTTT TRBJ2-3 . TRBV18 .
CASSAGLAGYEQYF TGTGCCAGCAGCGCGGGACTAGCGGGGTACGAGCAGTACTTC TRBJ2-7 once TRBV7-8 TRBD2
CASSLVAGSNQPQHF TGCGCCAGCAGCCTCGTGGCAGGGAGCAATCAGCCCCAGCATTTT TRBJ1-5 . TRBV5-1 .